This TCR beta chain was documented in a study of response to subunit inactivated influenza vaccine. CDR3 size: 16 residues. The J segment lost 3 bases and the V segment lost 3 bases, leaving 5 bases of the junction unmatched. In germline, CDR1 is MNHEY, CDR2 SVGEGT. MiXCR, run by TCRdb on the RT-PCR reads, gives a single entry per CDR3 protein. The sample has roughly 700,000 distinct CDR3 sequences; approximately 15% are singletons. Worth noting for this clonotype: No antigen is known for it.

Study-wide results and caveats: The authors proposed limited new T cell recruitment per seasonal influenza vaccination.

The clonotype originates from a man aged 45-60 years who received an inactivated influenza vaccine. Specimen: PBMCs from blood, collected about 13 days after vaccination. The rearrangement joins TRBV6-2 or TRBV6-3 to TRBJ1-5; the match to TRBD1 covers 10 bases. CDR3 sequence reads: CASSYGTGAYNQPQHF. The CDR3 DNA is TGTGCCAGCAGTTATGGGACAGGGGCCTACAATCAGCCCCAGCATTTT.